The source of this TCR beta chain is a study of blood T cell repertoires in COVID-19. Trimming took off 2 bases at V and 3 bases at J, with 8 bases between the two ends. CDR1 and CDR2 (germline): GTSNPN, SVGIG (reference sequence). This CDR3 spans 13 amino acids. TCRdb's table, derived via immunoSEQ multiplex PCR, lists solely in-frame clones and lacks some. The sample carries about 430,000 clones, around 87% recorded once. The sample was PBMCs or T cells enriched from blood (not recorded which). The receptor's source is a man under 40 who had recovered from COVID-19. The chain combines TRBV30 with TRBJ1-5, with D possibly matching TRBD1 (6 bases). DNA of the CDR3: TGTGCCTGGAGTACAGGGAACAATCAGCCCCAGCATTTT. This codes for CAWSTGNNQPQHF. The variable domain in full, completed from reference TRBV30 and TRBJ1-5, reads SQTIHQWPATLVQPVGSPLSLECTVEGTSNPNLYWYRQAAGRGLQLLFYSVGIGQISSEVPQNLSASRPQDRQFILSSKKLLLSDSGFYLCAWSTGNNQPQHFGDGTRLSIL.